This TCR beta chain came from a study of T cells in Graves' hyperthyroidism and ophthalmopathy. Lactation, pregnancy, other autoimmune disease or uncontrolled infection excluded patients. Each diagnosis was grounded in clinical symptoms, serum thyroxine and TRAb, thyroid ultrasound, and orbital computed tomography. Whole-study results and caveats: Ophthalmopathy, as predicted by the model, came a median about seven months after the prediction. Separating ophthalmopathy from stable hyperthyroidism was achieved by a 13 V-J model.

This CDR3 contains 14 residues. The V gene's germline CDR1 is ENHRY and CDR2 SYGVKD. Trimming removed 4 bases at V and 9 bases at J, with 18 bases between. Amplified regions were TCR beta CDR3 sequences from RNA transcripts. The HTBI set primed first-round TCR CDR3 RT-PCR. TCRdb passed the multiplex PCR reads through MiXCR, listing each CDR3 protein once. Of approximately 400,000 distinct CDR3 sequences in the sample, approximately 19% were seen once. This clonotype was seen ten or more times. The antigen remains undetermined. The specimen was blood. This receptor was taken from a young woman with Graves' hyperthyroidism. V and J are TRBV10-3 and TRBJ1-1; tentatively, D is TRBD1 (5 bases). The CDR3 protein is CAISGVAWQGQAFF. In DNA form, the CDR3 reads TGTGCCATCAGTGGGGTAGCGTGGCAGGGCCAAGCTTTCTTT.